These T cell receptor beta chains were read from a single sample in a study of OX40 agonist ivuxolimab in advanced cancers. Produced via immunoSEQ multiplex PCR; TCRdb's table is partial and in-frame only. The sample lists around 70,000 clones; 85% to 90% were seen once. The sample was CD4+ or CD8+ T cells sorted from blood, taken in a trial of the OX40 agonist ivuxolimab. The receptors stem from an adult with an advanced solid tumor such as melanoma, head and neck, liver or kidney cancer. Both conserved end residues are part of each CDR3. D genes are given only for firm matches.

length: 12; D: TRBD1; V: TRBV29-1; CDR3: CSVGGQGRSYTF
length: 12; D: NA; V: TRBV28; CDR3: CASSLYNQPQHF
length: 15; D: NA; V: TRBV7-2; CDR3: CASSLNPDTLGDQYF
length: 14; D: NA; V: TRBV7-9; CDR3: CASSLVGAGTEAFF
length: 14; D: NA; V: TRBV5-4; CDR3: CASSRQTGYNEQFF
length: 15; D: TRBD1; V: TRBV29-1; CDR3: CSVQHSTGNDQPQHF
length: 16; D: NA; V: TRBV7-5; CDR3: CVRSLEAGGQDYEQYF
length: 15; D: NA; V: TRBV9; CDR3: CASSVGIGEVYGYTF
length: 14; D: NA; V: TRBV29-1; CDR3: CSVGGVASTDTQYF
length: 15; D: NA; V: TRBV5-1; CDR3: CASSFRSGTQGEAFF
length: 13; D: NA; V: TRBV6-1; CDR3: CASIKFWVDGYTF
length: 16; D: TRBD2; V: TRBV10-2; CDR3: CASNMFGRGVTGELFF
length: 16; D: NA; V: TRBV4-1; CDR3: CASSQEGQGRGYGYTF
length: 13; D: NA; V: TRBV10-1; CDR3: CASSPGLSYEQYF
length: 13; D: NA; V: TRBV10-3; CDR3: CAISEHGNSPLHF
length: 15; D: NA; V: TRBV10-3; CDR3: CAISESVIGVTEQYF
length: 10; D: NA; V: TRBV7-9; CDR3: CASSGNIQYF
length: 14; D: NA; V: TRBV18; CDR3: CASSPPTGTYEQYF
length: 12; D: NA; V: TRBV29-1; CDR3: CSVADGGSGYTF
length: 15; D: TRBD1; V: TRBV29-1; CDR3: CSVPRSRGQGAGAFF
length: 14; D: TRBD1; V: TRBV7-2; CDR3: CASSQGTGGGGYTF
length: 16; D: TRBD1; V: TRBV29-1; CDR3: CSVEKSNRGLSTEAFF
length: 16; D: NA; V: TRBV28; CDR3: CASSLTYTRSNQPQHF
length: 15; D: NA; V: TRBV4-1; CDR3: CASSQDRTASYEQYF
length: 18; D: NA; V: TRBV11-2; CDR3: CASSPRGLARTFYNEQFF
length: 14; D: NA; V: TRBV11-2; CDR3: CASSLVAGTGELFF
length: 13; D: NA; V: TRBV11-2; CDR3: CASSLPGANVLTF
length: 15; D: NA; V: TRBV9; CDR3: CASSGREGLNTEAFF
length: 12; D: TRBD1; V: TRBV7-9; CDR3: CASSFDRVHAFF
length: 16; D: NA; V: TRBV7-6; CDR3: CASSLGSLENTGELFF
length: 14; D: NA; V: TRBV5-6; CDR3: CASSPGGSPETQYF
length: 15; D: TRBD2; V: TRBV28; CDR3: CASSSHAGGRYEQYF
length: 14; D: NA; V: TRBV7-9; CDR3: CASSLGQRSYEQYF
length: 15; D: NA; V: TRBV6-1; CDR3: CASSPGPTQRGEAFF
length: 11; D: NA; V: TRBV21-1; CDR3: CASKSAGELFF
length: 15; D: TRBD2; V: TRBV13; CDR3: CASSRTSESTDTQYF
length: 15; D: TRBD2; V: TRBV6-4; CDR3: CASSPGLVSYNEQFF
length: 15; D: NA; V: TRBV6-6; CDR3: CASLPREMAHNEQFF
length: 12; D: NA; V: TRBV6-1; CDR3: CASRALGTEAFF
length: 14; D: NA; V: TRBV13; CDR3: CASSPPPQGGELFF
length: 13; D: NA; V: TRBV19; CDR3: CAPPGTSAYEQYF
length: 9; D: NA; V: TRBV20-1; CDR3: CSASGRDFF
length: 15; D: NA; V: TRBV7-2; CDR3: CASSFRQANLEELFF
length: 15; D: NA; V: TRBV6-6; CDR3: CASSYSQDGYYGYTF